Below, 25 T cell receptor beta chains from the same sample are listed, as sequenced in a study of shared clonotypes between healthy human individuals (dated by TCRdb to the early 2020s). CD8 naive samples consisted of CD45RO-negative cells that were positively selected for CCR7, yielding a CD45RA+CCR7+ population without TemRA cells. Libraries were built with the immunoSEQ multiplex PCR assay. Not all clones reach the TCRdb copy of this immuneACCESS table, which keeps in-frame sequences only. Checked studies attribute under half of the gap to unresolved V genes and leave the rest unexplained. The sample profile shows millions of clones; about 92% of them were found once. Together, the top ten hold 1.5% to 2% of the sample. The sample was naive CD8+ T cells from PBMCs. What the cell subset or site label conveys for this sample: CD45RA+CCR7+. The receptors were sampled from a man younger than 35 in good health. Some clones in this sample may be carry-over from other donors' samples.

This chain joins TRBV10-2 and TRBJ1-2; D not certain. Germline V gene lookup returns CDR1 WSHSY and CDR2 SAAADI. The CDR3 consists of 13 residues. Trimming stripped 4 bases from V and 3 bases from J, with 9 bases between. The chain's CDR3 is CASSVQPYYGYTF. The CDR3 DNA reads TGCGCCAGCAGTGTCCAGCCTTACTATGGCTACACCTTC.

The chain has TRBV5-1 and TRBJ2-5; tentative D call: TRBD1 (6 bases). Germline-derived CDR1 and CDR2 are SGHRS and YFSETQ. The CDR3 extends over 13 amino acids. Between the trimmed V and J ends, which lost 5 bases and 1 base, there was a span of 9 bases. In DNA form, the CDR3 reads TGCGCCAGCAGAGGGGGAGTCCAAGAGACCCAGTACTTC. This sequence encodes CASRGGVQETQYF.

For this clone: Other DNA sequences in this sample translate to the same CDR3. The chain employs TRBV12-5 and TRBJ1-2; no reliable D call. CDR1 LGHNT and CDR2 FRNRAP come from the germline V gene. This CDR3 contains 13 residues. V lost 2 bases and J lost 4, with 8 bases in between. In DNA, the CDR3 is TGTGCTAGTGGTTTGACCGCGGGCTATGGCTACACCTTC. It is translated as CASGLTAGYGYTF.

V is TRBV27 and J is TRBJ1-1; D may be TRBD1 (5 bases). The germline V gene has CDR1 MNHEY and CDR2 SMNVEV (reference sequence). Between the trimmed V and J ends, which lost 1 base and 3 bases, there was a span of 18 bases. CDR3 length: 17 amino acids. This CDR3 reads CASSLLLGGEADTEAFF. CDR3 bases: TGTGCCAGCAGTTTATTGCTTGGGGGGGAGGCTGACACTGAAGCTTTCTTT.

The V and J genes are TRBV7-9 and TRBJ2-7, with D hard to call. Trimming shortened V by 3 bases and J by 0 bases, and 6 bases separated the two germline ends. The CDR3 is 13 amino acids. From germline, CDR1 is SEHNR and CDR2 FQNEAQ (reference sequence). Here the CDR3 reads CASSFDNSYEQYF. CDR3 bases: TGTGCCAGCAGCTTCGACAACTCCTACGAGCAGTACTTC.

The V and J genes are TRBV6-5 and TRBJ2-7; tentatively, D is TRBD1 or TRBD2 (5 bases each). The V gene's germline CDR1 is MNHEY and CDR2 SVGAGI. The V end was cut by 0 bases, the J end by 0 bases, with 12 bases between. CDR3 length equals 16 residues. CDR3 loop: CASSYSGASSSYEQYF. CDR3 bases: TGTGCCAGCAGTTACTCCGGGGCCTCGAGCTCCTACGAGCAGTACTTC.

The gene calls are TRBV5-4 and TRBJ2-7, with D uncertain. CDR1 is SGHNT, CDR2 YYREEE, per germline (reference sequence). This CDR3 contains 14 residues. Trimming took off 0 bases at V and 3 bases at J, with 10 bases between the two ends. CDR3 residues: CASSLAASLYEQYF. The CDR3 DNA reads as TGTGCCAGCAGCTTGGCCGCATCCCTCTACGAGCAGTACTTC. The full variable domain, its missing parts supplied by reference TRBV5-4 and TRBJ2-7, is ETGVTQSPTHLIKTRGQQVTLRCSSQSGHNTVSWYQQALGQGPQFIFQYYREEENGRGNFPPRFSGLQFPNYSSELNVNALELDDSALYLCASSLAASLYEQYFGPGTRLTVT.

This chain connects TRBV7-2 to TRBJ2-3; no clear D gene. The CDR3 covers 16 residues. Between the trimmed V and J ends, which lost 6 bases and 4 bases, there was a span of 20 bases. Germline V lookup: CDR1 SGHTA, CDR2 FQGNSA. The CDR3 protein is CASSHVPGPRSDTQYF. For the CDR3, the DNA is TGTGCCAGCAGTCACGTCCCGGGCCCTCGGTCAGATACGCAGTATTTT.

The chain carries TRBV7-9 and TRBJ1-2; possible D gene TRBD1, 5 bases. This CDR3 is built from 12 residues. V was cut by 5 bases and J by 7 bases, with 11 bases left in between. The germline V gene has CDR1 SEHNR and CDR2 FQNEAQ (reference sequence). This CDR3 reads CASSPGAFGYTF. The CDR3 region has the DNA TGTGCCAGCAGCCCCGGGGCGTTTGGCTACACCTTC.

The chain employs TRBV15 and TRBJ1-4; no definite D call. The CDR3 contains 13 residues. The V gene's germline CDR1 is LNHNV and CDR2 YYDKDF (reference sequence). Trimming pared 0 bases from V and 8 bases from J, leaving 7 bases between. This CDR3 reads CATSRDVGEKLFF. CDR3 DNA sequence: TGTGCCACCAGCAGAGATGTGGGGGAAAAACTGTTTTTT.

This chain links TRBV12-5 with TRBJ2-2, with D possibly called TRBD1 or TRBD2 (5 bases each). The V end lost 7 bases, the J end lost 6 bases, and 15 bases lay between the germline ends. Germline V CDR1 and CDR2: LGHNT, FRNRAP. This CDR3 is 14 amino acids long. DNA of the CDR3: TGTGCTAGTGCTGGGGGATATGATCCCGGGGAGCTGTTTTTT. Its translation is CASAGGYDPGELFF.

The chain links TRBV4-1 to TRBJ2-5, with TRBD2 identical over 8 bases. V was pared by 6 bases and J by 0 bases, with 3 bases of the junction left unmatched. The CDR3 is made up of 14 amino acids. Looked up from germline, CDR1 is MGHRA and CDR2 is YSYEKL. CDR3 nucleotide sequence: TGCGCCAGCAGGAAGCGGGAGTACCAAGAGACCCAGTACTTC. It yields the protein CASRKREYQETQYF.

The rearrangement uses TRBV9 and TRBJ2-1; no firm D call. V gave up 2 bases and J gave up 0 bases, with 12 bases separating them. The CDR3 spans 16 residues. From germline, CDR1 is SGDLS and CDR2 YYNGEE. The CDR3 region is CASSVDGAVSYNEQFF. As DNA, the CDR3 is TGTGCCAGCAGCGTTGACGGAGCCGTCTCCTACAATGAGCAGTTCTTC.

This clone was counted once. The CDR3 is CASSQSGTSLDEQFF. Written as DNA, the CDR3 is TGTGCCAGCAGCCAATCCGGGACTAGCCTCGATGAGCAGTTCTTC. The chain recombines TRBV7-3 with TRBJ2-1, with 9 bases identical to TRBD2. In germline, CDR1 is SGHTA, CDR2 FQGTGA. J was trimmed by 8 bases and V by 5 bases; bases with no gene match: 10. The CDR3 is 15 amino acids.

The chain combines TRBV9 with TRBJ2-3, with D maybe TRBD1 (6 bases). From germline, CDR1 is SGDLS and CDR2 YYNGEE. CDR3 length equals 14 residues. V lost 3 bases to trimming and J lost 9 bases, with 17 bases between them. The CDR3 reads CASSAYRDKQTQYF. For the CDR3, the DNA is TGTGCCAGCAGCGCCTACCGGGACAAGCAAACGCAGTATTTT.

A note on this clone: Additional DNA sequences in this sample encode the identical CDR3. The genes are TRBV5-8 and TRBJ2-7; D is tentatively TRBD1 or TRBD2 (5 bases each). Germline assignment: CDR1 SGHTS and CDR2 YDEGEE. The ends were cut back, 0 bases at V and 7 bases at J, with 5 bases in the middle. This CDR3 is built from 11 residues. The CDR3 DNA follows: TGTGCCAGCAGCTTGGGGGGGGAGCAGTACTTC. It encodes CASSLGGEQYF.

The table lists this clone with a count of one. The DNA for the CDR3 is TGTGCCAGCAGCTCCCCCGGGGAAGGCTACACCTTC. Its translation: CASSSPGEGYTF. V gene TRBV7-3 combines with J gene TRBJ1-2, with no clear D. The CDR3 contains 12 residues. V was pared by 4 bases and J by 8 bases, with 11 bases between. Germline lookup yields CDR1 SGHTA and CDR2 FQGTGA.

The genes are TRBV5-1 and TRBJ1-2; 9 nucleotides align to TRBD1. From germline, CDR1 is SGHRS and CDR2 YFSETQ. The junction had 5 bases not matched to a gene; V was cut back by 0 bases and J by 8 bases. The length of the CDR3 is 14 residues. CDR3 nucleotide sequence: TGCGCCAGCAGCTTGGAACAGGGGGCAAAAGGCTACACCTTC. This codes for CASSLEQGAKGYTF.

V usage is TRBV9 and J usage is TRBJ2-5; D call uncertain. Between the trimmed V and J ends, which lost 6 bases and 5 bases, there was a span of 20 bases. The CDR3 length is 15 residues. Germline lookup yields CDR1 SGDLS and CDR2 YYNGEE. DNA for the CDR3: TGTGCCAGCACCTTGCTCGACACTATAGGGGAGACCCAGTACTTC. Translated: CASTLLDTIGETQYF.

The chain carries TRBV9 and TRBJ2-3; no firm D call. With 9 bases removed from V and 4 bases from J, the gap between germline ends came to 18 bases. This CDR3 spans 14 amino acids. Germline lookup yields CDR1 SGDLS and CDR2 YYNGEE. The CDR3 protein is CANKRVSCADTQYF. CDR3 nucleotide sequence: TGTGCCAATAAAAGGGTGTCTTGTGCAGATACGCAGTATTTT.

The chain is built from TRBV27 and TRBJ2-2; the D gene is possibly TRBD1 (5 bases). This CDR3 spans 14 amino acids. Germline V gene data show CDR1 as MNHEY and CDR2 as SMNVEV (reference sequence). The V end was cut by 3 bases, the J end by 7 bases, with 12 bases between. CDR3: CASSFLGPGGELFF. The DNA of the CDR3 is TGTGCCAGCAGTTTTCTGGGGCCGGGCGGGGAGCTGTTTTTT.

The CDR3 region has the DNA TGTGCCAGCAGCCCAGATGGCGGGAGTGGCACAGATACGCAGTATTTT. This codes for CASSPDGGSGTDTQYF. The rearrangement joins TRBV11-2 to TRBJ2-3, with 7 positions matching TRBD2. Germline V gene sequence: CDR1 SGHAT, CDR2 FQNNGV. The CDR3 is made up of 16 amino acids. Losses at the gene ends were 5 bases for V and 1 base for J; bases not matched to a gene: 9. Variable domain in full (rest from reference TRBV11-2 and TRBJ2-3): EAGVAQSPRYKIIEKRQSVAFWCNPISGHATLYWYQQILGQGPKLLIQFQNNGVVDDSQLPKDRFSAERLKGVDSTLKIQPAKLEDSAVYLCASSPDGGSGTDTQYFGPGTRLTVL.

The chain recombines TRBV6-6 with TRBJ1-3, with D perhaps matching TRBD1 (6 bases). CDR1 and CDR2 from the germline V gene are MNHNY and SVGAGI (reference sequence). The V end was cut by 2 bases, the J end by 2 bases, with 10 bases between. This CDR3 has 15 amino acids. The CDR3 is CASSYRSGAGNTIYF. CDR3 nucleotide sequence: TGTGCCAGCAGTTACCGTTCAGGGGCTGGAAACACCATATATTTT.

The chain combines TRBV7-9 with TRBJ2-3; D might be TRBD1 (5 bases). The V end lost 1 base, the J end lost 8 bases, and 13 bases lay between the germline ends. Germline V gene data show CDR1 as SEHNR and CDR2 as FQNEAQ (reference sequence). The CDR3 extends over 14 amino acids. CDR3 nucleotide sequence: TGTGCCAGCAGCTTAGGGGGCTACATAGGTACGCAGTATTTT. Protein: CASSLGGYIGTQYF.

The chain carries TRBV27 and TRBJ2-3; 7 positions match TRBD1. Germline values: CDR1 MNHEY, CDR2 SMNVEV (reference sequence). Losses at the gene ends were 5 bases for V and 1 base for J; bases not matched to a gene: 9. This CDR3 region has 16 residues. This CDR3 reads CASSPGQVIRTDTQYF. Here the CDR3 DNA reads TGTGCCAGCAGTCCAGGACAGGTGATACGCACAGATACGCAGTATTTT.